One and the same sample provided the 2 T cell receptor beta chains below, sequenced in a study of cytomegalovirus exposure and HLA in healthy donors. Primers included in the PCR were 60 Vbeta and 13 Jbeta primers. Some clones are missing from TCRdb's copy, which holds only in-frame ones; the method was immunoSEQ multiplex PCR. The top ten hold 2.1% of the sample, which has over 75,000 clones, just over 65% seen once. What was sequenced was PBMCs. The receptors were gathered from a man younger than 40 in good health and CMV-seronegative.

The gene calls are TRBV19 and TRBJ2-7; D perhaps matches TRBD2 (6 bases). Germline assignment: CDR1 LNHDA and CDR2 SQIVND (reference sequence). V lost 3 bases, J lost 4 bases, and 10 bases lay in between. The CDR3 runs 13 residues. CDR3: CASSILGGYEQYF. The DNA of the CDR3 is TGTGCCAGTAGTATTTTGGGGGGTTACGAGCAGTACTTC.

This clone has a single count. J is TRBJ1-1 and V is TRBV7-2; D remains ambiguous. This CDR3 spans 12 amino acids. CDR1 is SGHTA, CDR2 FQGNSA, per germline. Trimming shortened V by 2 bases and J by 6 bases, and 7 bases separated the two germline ends. The CDR3 coding sequence is TGTGCCAGCAGCTTAAGTAGTGCTGAAGCTTTCTTT. Its translation is CASSLSSAEAFF.